Each of the 26 T cell receptor beta chains below was sequenced from the same sample in a study of shared clonotypes between healthy human individuals. Naive CD8 cells, CD45RO-negative and positively selected for CCR7, excluded terminally differentiated effector memory CD45RA+ cells. Here immunoSEQ multiplex PCR was the method, and the copy in TCRdb shows in-frame clones only, minus some. The data contain about 2.1 million clones, about 93% of them seen just once; the ten biggest clones take up approximately 1.6%. The sample comprised naive CD8+ T cells from PBMCs. The source is a man younger than 35 in good health. Some clones in this sample may be carry-over from other donors' samples.

The genes are TRBV10-3 and TRBJ2-7; TRBD1 aligns across 8 bases. Germline V gene lookup returns CDR1 ENHRY and CDR2 SYGVKD. Trimming took 7 bases from V and 4 from J; bases not matched to a gene: 12. CDR3 length: 15 amino acids. The CDR3 DNA reads as TGTGCCATCACCAGGTGGCAGGGGGCGGTTTACGAGCAGTACTTC. Translated: CAITRWQGAVYEQYF.

The V call is TRBV5-6, the J call TRBJ2-7; D unclear. V lost 3 bases and J lost 5, with 9 bases in between. Germline V gene sequence: CDR1 SGHDT, CDR2 YYEEEE. The CDR3 extends over 12 amino acids. In DNA form, the CDR3 reads TGTGCCAGCAGCTCGCAGTGGAACGAGCAGTACTTC. Translation: CASSSQWNEQYF.

The chain has TRBV28 and TRBJ1-5; the D is unclear. This CDR3 is built from 15 residues. Germline V gene lookup returns CDR1 MDHEN and CDR2 SYDVKM. V shed 3 bases and J shed 3 bases, with 12 bases lying between them. The CDR3 nucleotides read TGTGCCAGCAGTTTCCTGCAGGAAGCCAATCAGCCCCAGCATTTT. Translated, it gives CASSFLQEANQPQHF.

The chain has TRBV27 and TRBJ2-1; D gene uncertain. The CDR3 is made up of 13 amino acids. Germline V gives CDR1 MNHEY, CDR2 SMNVEV (reference sequence). Trimming took off 1 base at V and 6 bases at J, with 7 bases between the two ends. CDR3 in amino acids: CASSLYISNEQFF. The CDR3 region has the DNA TGTGCCAGCAGTTTATACATATCCAATGAGCAGTTCTTC.

The rearrangement links TRBV7-9 to TRBJ2-7; no firm D call. From germline, CDR1 is SEHNR and CDR2 FQNEAQ (reference sequence). The CDR3 has 14 residues. V lost 4 bases and J lost 4, with 14 bases in between. The CDR3 loop reads CASSSSGQRYEQYF. In DNA form, the CDR3 reads TGTGCCAGCAGCTCCTCTGGGCAGAGATACGAGCAGTACTTC.

This chain joins TRBV7-9 and TRBJ2-3; 7 positions agree with TRBD1. Losses at the gene ends were 5 bases for V and 0 bases for J; bases not matched to a gene: 8. Germline CDR1 and CDR2: SEHNR and FQNEAQ (reference sequence). This CDR3 comprises 16 residues. CDR3 DNA sequence: TGTGCCAGCAGCCCACCGACAGGGCCTAGCACAGATACGCAGTATTTT. Protein product: CASSPPTGPSTDTQYF.

This clone was counted once. The V call is TRBV4-1, the J call TRBJ1-1; 10 bases match TRBD1. Trimming removed 4 bases from V and 10 bases from J; junction bases left unmatched: 9. The CDR3 length is 14 residues. CDR1 and CDR2 from the germline V gene are MGHRA and YSYEKL. CDR3 loop: CASSLPGTGDSAFF. CDR3 sequence (DNA): TGCGCCAGCAGCCTTCCCGGGACAGGGGATTCAGCTTTCTTT.

V is TRBV5-5 and J is TRBJ2-7; D assignment may be TRBD1 or TRBD2 (5 bases each). Trimming pared 0 bases from V and 6 bases from J, leaving 10 bases between. The CDR3 totals 13 residues. Germline V gives CDR1 SGHKS, CDR2 YYEKEE (reference sequence). The CDR3: CASSLGDGGEQYF. In DNA form, the CDR3 reads TGTGCCAGCAGCTTGGGGGATGGGGGCGAGCAGTACTTC.

V is TRBV4-3 and J is TRBJ2-5; maybe TRBD2 (5 bases). The CDR3 contains 14 residues. V was clipped by 4 bases and J by 4 bases, with 13 bases between them. CDR1 is LGHNA, CDR2 YSLEER, per germline. The DNA for the CDR3 is TGCGCCAGCAGCCGAGGGAGTTCGGCAGAGACCCAGTACTTC. This codes for CASSRGSSAETQYF.

The sample holds one count of this clone. V usage is TRBV27 and J usage is TRBJ2-1, with TRBD2 matching over 7 bases. This CDR3 is built from 15 residues. Germline loops: CDR1 MNHEY, CDR2 SMNVEV (reference sequence). V dropped 6 bases and J dropped 8; count of bases not matched to a gene: 13. The CDR3 sequence: CASSGGLGPWDEQFF. CDR3 coding DNA: TGTGCCAGCAGCGGGGGGTTGGGGCCATGGGATGAGCAGTTCTTC.

This chain connects TRBV11-2 to TRBJ2-7; D is unclear. V dropped 3 bases and J dropped 2 bases, with 14 bases sitting between them. Germline lookup yields CDR1 SGHAT and CDR2 FQNNGV. There are 15 residues in the CDR3. The CDR3 region has the DNA TGTGCCAGCAGCTTTTTCGGGTCCAGCACCTACGAGCAGTACTTC. This gives the protein CASSFFGSSTYEQYF.

The V gene is TRBV27, the J gene TRBJ1-1; D is perhaps TRBD1 (5 bases). Trimming removed 4 bases from V and 5 bases from J, with 14 bases in between. This CDR3 contains 14 residues. The germline V gene has CDR1 MNHEY and CDR2 SMNVEV (reference sequence). CDR3 coding DNA: TGTGCCAGCAGTTGGGCGGGGGGAAGGACTGAAGCTTTCTTT. Amino acid sequence: CASSWAGGRTEAFF.

Notes on this clone: The identical CDR3 is also encoded by other nucleotide sequences in the sample. The V and J genes are TRBV9 and TRBJ2-7, with 10 bases fitting TRBD1. Germline CDR1 reads SGDLS; CDR2 reads YYNGEE. The CDR3 consists of 15 residues. V lost 3 bases and J lost 1; bases outside the gene matches: 4. The DNA of the CDR3 is TGTGCCAGCAGCGCCGGGACAGGGGCATCCTACGAGCAGTACTTC. It translates to CASSAGTGASYEQYF.

The chain is built from TRBV4-1 and TRBJ2-5; 7 bases line up with TRBD1. The germline CDR1 and CDR2 sequences are MGHRA and YSYEKL. With V trimmed by 4 bases and J by 1 base, 15 bases remained unmatched. The CDR3 contains 18 residues. CDR3 coding DNA: TGCGCCAGCAGCCTCAGGCGACAGGGTTTAGTTGTCCAAGAGACCCAGTACTTC. This gives the protein CASSLRRQGLVVQETQYF.

J is TRBJ1-5 and V is TRBV9, with D uncertain. Deletions cut 2 bases from V and 3 bases from J, with 12 bases between. The CDR3 has 15 residues. Germline assignment: CDR1 SGDLS and CDR2 YYNGEE. The CDR3 region is CASSVEGRTNQPQHF. CDR3 DNA: TGTGCCAGCAGCGTGGAAGGCAGGACCAATCAGCCCCAGCATTTT.

The chain is built from TRBV9 and TRBJ1-2; unclear D gene. The length of the CDR3 is 12 residues. V gave up 4 bases and J gave up 8 bases, with 12 bases separating them. Germline V gives CDR1 SGDLS, CDR2 YYNGEE. CDR3 loop: CASSPAEFGYTF. The CDR3 DNA sequence: TGTGCCAGCAGCCCGGCGGAATTCGGCTACACCTTC.

The CDR3 loop is CASNPLGNLPLYGYTF. The CDR3 DNA reads as TGTGCCAGCAACCCCTTGGGGAACTTGCCTCTCTATGGCTACACCTTC. V and J are TRBV28 and TRBJ1-2; D not resolved. The V gene lost 7 bases and the J gene lost 4 bases, with 22 bases spanning the gap. CDR3 length: 16 residues. The V gene's germline CDR1 is MDHEN and CDR2 SYDVKM.

The chain carries TRBV15 and TRBJ1-5; maybe TRBD1 (6 bases). CDR1 LNHNV and CDR2 YYDKDF come from the germline V gene (reference sequence). The germline V and J ends were trimmed by 9 bases and 2 bases, with 14 bases remaining between them. This CDR3 region has 14 residues. CDR3 bases: TGTGCCACAGGGGAGGGGGAAGGCAATCAGCCCCAGCATTTT. Amino acids: CATGEGEGNQPQHF.

The chain carries TRBV11-1 and TRBJ1-1, with TRBD1 as a possible D gene (6 bases). The CDR3 has 16 residues. The germline CDR1 and CDR2 sequences are SGHAT and FQDESV (reference sequence). Trimming pared 5 bases from V and 0 bases from J, leaving 16 bases between. The CDR3 coding sequence is TGTGCCAGCAGCCCCTTAGGGGGGCGTTTGAACACTGAAGCTTTCTTT. Its translation is CASSPLGGRLNTEAFF.

This clone appeared a single time. The chain carries TRBV19 and TRBJ2-2, with TRBD1 identical over 7 bases. CDR3 size: 15 residues. V was clipped by 5 bases and J by 5 bases; unmatched bases: 8. CDR1 is LNHDA and CDR2 is SQIVND in the germline V gene (reference sequence). In DNA form, the CDR3 reads TGTGCCAGTAGTCTAAGGGACAGACGAACCGGGGAGCTGTTTTTT. Protein product: CASSLRDRRTGELFF.

The chain combines TRBV27 with TRBJ2-5; possible D gene TRBD2, 5 bases. Trimming left V 7 bases short and J 2 bases short, with 14 bases between. CDR3 size: 14 residues. Per germline, CDR1 MNHEY and CDR2 SMNVEV (reference sequence). The DNA for the CDR3 is TGTGCCAGCAACTTAGGGCGACTACAAGAGACCCAGTACTTC. Translated, it gives CASNLGRLQETQYF.

The V gene is TRBV5-1, the J gene TRBJ2-1; 9 positions match TRBD2. The ends lost 3 bases at V and 4 bases at J; junction bases unmatched: 5. CDR3 size: 15 residues. Germline-derived CDR1 and CDR2 are SGHRS and YFSETQ. CDR3 nucleotides: TGCGCCAGCAGCTGGAGACTAGCGGAGTACAATGAGCAGTTCTTC. It yields the protein CASSWRLAEYNEQFF.

The chain joins TRBV7-9 to TRBJ2-3, with 10 bases matching TRBD2. The CDR3 has 14 amino acids. With V trimmed by 0 bases and J by 14 bases, 8 bases remained unmatched. Germline assignment: CDR1 SEHNR and CDR2 FQNEAQ (reference sequence). CDR3 sequence (DNA): TGTGCCAGCAGCTTAGCACTAGCGGGGAATGTAGTGTATTTT. Protein sequence: CASSLALAGNVVYF.

The V call is TRBV13, the J call TRBJ2-4; TRBD1 matches 8 bases. Germline trimming cut 3 bases from V and 8 bases from J; bases unmatched to any gene: 6. This CDR3 is 14 amino acids long. The germline gives CDR1 PRHDT, CDR2 FYEKMQ (reference sequence). The CDR3 loop reads CASSLRQGSDIQYF. Here the CDR3 DNA reads TGTGCCAGCAGCTTGAGACAGGGGAGTGACATTCAGTACTTC.

The chain joins TRBV27 to TRBJ2-3; a possible D gene is TRBD2 (7 bases). Per the germline V gene, CDR1 is MNHEY and CDR2 is SMNVEV (reference sequence). CDR3 length equals 15 residues. V was trimmed by 5 bases and J by 5 bases, leaving 17 bases between them. The CDR3 bases are TGTGCCAGCAGTCCGCGAGGGGGGAGGGGAGATACGCAGTATTTT. As protein: CASSPRGGRGDTQYF.

Only one count was recorded for this clone. The chain has TRBV6-5 and TRBJ1-1, with D hard to call. V gave up 0 bases and J gave up 4 bases, with 6 bases separating them. The CDR3 extends over 13 amino acids. Germline lookup yields CDR1 MNHEY and CDR2 SVGAGI. CDR3 in amino acids: CASSYSSVTEAFF. CDR3 nucleotides: TGTGCCAGCAGTTACTCGTCGGTCACTGAAGCTTTCTTT.